One and the same sample provided the 7 T cell receptor beta chains below, sequenced in a study of T-cell reconstitution after alpha-beta-depleted transplantation in children. Unique molecular identifiers were built into the TCRbeta library. TCRdb re-derived calls from the PCR reads in MiXCR, one entry per CDR3 protein. The table has a few hundred thousand distinct CDR3 sequences, approximately 11% seen once. Sequenced material: PBMCs from the stem cell graft donor, taken from the stem cell graft. The receptor set was obtained from a human donor who donated a stem cell graft to a child with acute myeloid leukemia.

Ten or more counts support this clonotype. This chain connects TRBV5-1 to TRBJ2-2; weak D call: TRBD2 (6 bases). The CDR3 extends over 14 amino acids. Trimming removed 4 bases at V and 6 bases at J, with 13 bases between. Germline CDR1 and CDR2: SGHRS and YFSETQ. CDR3 region: CASSPLGEAGELFF. The CDR3 DNA follows: TGCGCCAGCAGCCCCCTCGGGGAGGCCGGGGAGCTGTTTTTT. The variable domain in full, with the rest retrieved from reference TRBV5-1 and TRBJ2-2, is KAGVTQTPRYLIKTRGQQVTLSCSPISGHRSVSWYQQTPGQGLQFLFEYFSETQRNKGNFPGRFSGRQFSNSRSEMNVSTLELGDSALYLCASSPLGEAGELFFGEGSRLTVL.

This clonotype has a count of ten or more. V is TRBV4-1 and J is TRBJ1-5; D ambiguous. The V gene lost 8 bases and the J gene lost 7 bases, with 15 bases spanning the gap. Germline-derived CDR1 and CDR2 are MGHRA and YSYEKL. The CDR3 runs 13 residues. CDR3 in amino acids: CASSSNPQQPQHF. The CDR3 region has the DNA TGCGCCAGCTCCTCCAATCCACAGCAGCCCCAGCATTTT.

This clonotype was picked up a small number of times. The chain has TRBV20-1 and TRBJ2-1; 13 bases map to TRBD2. CDR3 length equals 16 residues. Trimming removed 6 bases from V and 10 bases from J; junction bases left unmatched: 15. Germline V gene sequence: CDR1 DFQATT, CDR2 SNEGSKA (reference sequence). CDR3 in DNA: TGCAGTGCCGGTGGCAGAACTAGCGGGAGGGCCAGGGAGCAGTTCTTC. Translation gives CSAGGRTSGRAREQFF.

The chain carries TRBV7-9 and TRBJ2-5; D possibly uses TRBD1 or TRBD2 (6 bases each). Between the trimmed V and J ends, which lost 10 bases and 2 bases, there was a span of 20 bases. Germline lookup yields CDR1 SEHNR and CDR2 FQNEAQ (reference sequence). This CDR3 spans 15 amino acids. CDR3 amino acids: CATPAGKGGQETQYF. In DNA form, the CDR3 reads TGTGCCACACCGGCTGGAAAGGGGGGACAAGAGACCCAGTACTTC.

This clonotype was observed many times. The V gene is TRBV19, the J gene TRBJ2-1; D could derive from TRBD1 or TRBD2 (5 bases each). The germline CDR1 and CDR2 sequences are LNHDA and SQIVND (reference sequence). Trimming shortened V by 7 bases and J by 9 bases, and 13 bases separated the two germline ends. The CDR3 is made up of 12 amino acids. CDR3 protein: CASTTGAGEQFF. In nucleotides, the CDR3 is TGTGCCAGTACTACCGGGGCCGGTGAGCAGTTCTTC.

This clonotype was found many times. The J gene is TRBJ2-3, the V gene TRBV27; D ambiguous. CDR1 is MNHEY and CDR2 is SMNVEV in the germline V gene (reference sequence). CDR3 size: 13 residues. V was pared by 3 bases and J by 0 bases, with 4 bases between. The CDR3 region is CASSFCSTDTQYF. CDR3 DNA sequence: TGTGCCAGCAGTTTTTGTAGCACAGATACGCAGTATTTT.

This clonotype was counted between two and nine times. This chain uses TRBV20-1 with TRBJ1-1, with D perhaps matching TRBD1 (6 bases). Germline CDR1 is DFQATT and CDR2 is SNEGSKA (reference sequence). CDR3 size: 12 residues. V was shortened by 4 bases and J by 11 bases, with 17 bases between the two germline ends. Here the CDR3 reads CSATTGMVSAFF. The CDR3 DNA follows: TGCAGTGCTACTACAGGGATGGTATCTGCTTTCTTT.